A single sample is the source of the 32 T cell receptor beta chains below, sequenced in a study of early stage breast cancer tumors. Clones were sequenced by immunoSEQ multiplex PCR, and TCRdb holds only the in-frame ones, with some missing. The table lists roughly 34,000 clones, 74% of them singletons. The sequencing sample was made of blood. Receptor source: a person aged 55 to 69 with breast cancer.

The CDR3 protein is CSARHLNTGELFF. The DNA for the CDR3 is TGCAGTGCAAGGCACCTGAACACCGGGGAGCTGTTTTTT. The chain employs TRBV29-1 and TRBJ2-2; D gene unclear. Germline assignment: CDR1 SQVTM and CDR2 ANQGSEA. CDR3 length: 13 amino acids.

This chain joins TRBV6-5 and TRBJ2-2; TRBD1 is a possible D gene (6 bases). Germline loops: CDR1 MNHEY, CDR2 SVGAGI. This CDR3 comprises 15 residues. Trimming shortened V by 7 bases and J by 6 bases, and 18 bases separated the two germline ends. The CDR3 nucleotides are TGTGCCAGCACCCTATCCGGGACAAGGGCCGGGGAGCTGTTTTTT. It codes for CASTLSGTRAGELFF.

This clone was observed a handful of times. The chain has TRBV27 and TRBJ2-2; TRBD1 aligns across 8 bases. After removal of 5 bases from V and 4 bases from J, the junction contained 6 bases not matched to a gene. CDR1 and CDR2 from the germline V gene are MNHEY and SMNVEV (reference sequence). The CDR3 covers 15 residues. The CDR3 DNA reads TGTGCCAGCAGTACTCAGACAGGGGCCACCGGGGAGCTGTTTTTT. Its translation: CASSTQTGATGELFF.

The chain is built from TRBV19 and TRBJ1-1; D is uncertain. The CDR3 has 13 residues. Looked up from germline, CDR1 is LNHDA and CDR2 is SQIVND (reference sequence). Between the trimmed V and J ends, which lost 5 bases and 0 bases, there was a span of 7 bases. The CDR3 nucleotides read TGTGCCAGTAGTGCCCAGATGAACACTGAAGCTTTCTTT. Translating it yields CASSAQMNTEAFF.

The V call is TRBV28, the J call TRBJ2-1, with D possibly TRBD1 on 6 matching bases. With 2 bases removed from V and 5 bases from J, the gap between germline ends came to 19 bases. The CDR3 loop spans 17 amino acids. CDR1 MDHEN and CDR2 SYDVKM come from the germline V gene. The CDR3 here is CASSLSETGGLNNEQFF. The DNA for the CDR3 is TGTGCCAGCAGTTTAAGTGAGACAGGTGGTTTGAACAATGAGCAGTTCTTC.

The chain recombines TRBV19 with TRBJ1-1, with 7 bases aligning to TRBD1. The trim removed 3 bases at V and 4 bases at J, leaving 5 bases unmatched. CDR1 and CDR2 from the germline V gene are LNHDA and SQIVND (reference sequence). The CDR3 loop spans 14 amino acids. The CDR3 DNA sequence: TGTGCCAGTAGTATCACGACAGGGATCACTGAAGCTTTCTTT. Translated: CASSITTGITEAFF.

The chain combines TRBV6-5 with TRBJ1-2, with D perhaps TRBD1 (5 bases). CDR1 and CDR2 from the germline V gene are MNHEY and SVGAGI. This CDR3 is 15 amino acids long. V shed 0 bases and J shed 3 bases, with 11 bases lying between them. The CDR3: CASSYSQGSYYGYTF. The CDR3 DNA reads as TGTGCCAGCAGTTACTCCCAGGGTTCTTACTATGGCTACACCTTC.

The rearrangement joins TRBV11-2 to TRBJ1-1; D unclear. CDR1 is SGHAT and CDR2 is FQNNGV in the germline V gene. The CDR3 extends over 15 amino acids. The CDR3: CPFSQQRNRSTEAFF. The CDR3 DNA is TGTCCTTTCTCCCAACAAAGGAACCGGAGCACTGAAGCTTTCTTT. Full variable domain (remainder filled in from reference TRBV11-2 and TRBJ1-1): EAGVAQSPRYKIIEKRQSVAFWCNPISGHATLYWYQQILGQGPKLLIQFQNNGVVDDSQLPKDRFSAERLKGVDSTLKIQPAKLEDSAVYLCPFSQQRNRSTEAFFGQGTRLTVV.

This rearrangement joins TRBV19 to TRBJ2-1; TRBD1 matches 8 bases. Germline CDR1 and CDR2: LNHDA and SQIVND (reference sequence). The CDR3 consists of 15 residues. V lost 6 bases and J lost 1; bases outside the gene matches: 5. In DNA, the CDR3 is TGTGCCAGTAGCCCTGACAGGGGATCCTACAATGAGCAGTTCTTC. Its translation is CASSPDRGSYNEQFF.

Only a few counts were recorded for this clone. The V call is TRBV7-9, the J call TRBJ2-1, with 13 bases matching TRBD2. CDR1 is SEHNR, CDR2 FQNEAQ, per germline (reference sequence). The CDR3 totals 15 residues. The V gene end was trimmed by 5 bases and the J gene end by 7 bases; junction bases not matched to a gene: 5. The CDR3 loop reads CASSPWTSGRNEQFF. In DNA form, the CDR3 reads TGTGCCAGCAGCCCATGGACTAGCGGGAGAAATGAGCAGTTCTTC.

The chain's CDR3 is CATSRVGGGTEAFF. The CDR3 bases are TGTGCCACCAGCAGAGTAGGTGGCGGCACTGAAGCTTTCTTT. The chain couples TRBV15 to TRBJ1-1; D remains unclear. Germline CDR1 LNHNV, CDR2 YYDKDF (reference sequence). Deletions cut 1 base from V and 4 bases from J, with 10 bases between. The CDR3 loop spans 14 amino acids.

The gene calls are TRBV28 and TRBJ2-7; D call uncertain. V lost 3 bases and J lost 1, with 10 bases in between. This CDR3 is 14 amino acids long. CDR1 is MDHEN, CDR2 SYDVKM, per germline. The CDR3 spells CASSFEQRSYEQYF. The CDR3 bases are TGTGCCAGCAGTTTTGAACAGAGGTCCTACGAGCAGTACTTC.

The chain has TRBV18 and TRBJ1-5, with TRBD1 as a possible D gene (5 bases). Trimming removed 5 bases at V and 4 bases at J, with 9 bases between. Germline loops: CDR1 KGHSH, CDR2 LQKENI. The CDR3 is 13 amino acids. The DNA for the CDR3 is TGTGCCAGCTCAGGGGGACCAAATCAGCCCCAGCATTTT. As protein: CASSGGPNQPQHF.

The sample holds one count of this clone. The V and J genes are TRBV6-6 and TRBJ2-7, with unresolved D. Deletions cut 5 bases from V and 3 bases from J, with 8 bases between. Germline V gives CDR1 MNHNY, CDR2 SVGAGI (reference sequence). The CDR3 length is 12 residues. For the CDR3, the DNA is TGTGCCAGCAGTGCAGTCCTCTACGAGCAGTACTTC. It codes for CASSAVLYEQYF.

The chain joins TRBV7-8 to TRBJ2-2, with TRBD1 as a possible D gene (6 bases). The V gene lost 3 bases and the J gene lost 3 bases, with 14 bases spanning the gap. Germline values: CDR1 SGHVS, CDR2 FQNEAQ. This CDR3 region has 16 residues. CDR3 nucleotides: TGTGCCAGCAGCTTCGGTTACAGGGTTGACACCGGGGAGCTGTTTTTT. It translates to CASSFGYRVDTGELFF.

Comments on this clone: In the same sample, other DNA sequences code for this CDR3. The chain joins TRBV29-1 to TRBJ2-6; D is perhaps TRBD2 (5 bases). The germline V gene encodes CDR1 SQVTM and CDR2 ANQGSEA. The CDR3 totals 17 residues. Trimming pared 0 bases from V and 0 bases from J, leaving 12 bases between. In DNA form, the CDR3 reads TGCAGCGTTGAAGAAGGAGGCAGCCACTCTGGGGCCAACGTCCTGACTTTC. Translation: CSVEEGGSHSGANVLTF.

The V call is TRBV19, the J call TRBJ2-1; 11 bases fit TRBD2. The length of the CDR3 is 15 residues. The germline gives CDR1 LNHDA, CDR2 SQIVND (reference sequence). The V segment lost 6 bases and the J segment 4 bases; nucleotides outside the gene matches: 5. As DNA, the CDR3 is TGTGCCAGTAGGTTAGCGGGAGGGCCGTACAATGAGCAGTTCTTC. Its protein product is CASRLAGGPYNEQFF.

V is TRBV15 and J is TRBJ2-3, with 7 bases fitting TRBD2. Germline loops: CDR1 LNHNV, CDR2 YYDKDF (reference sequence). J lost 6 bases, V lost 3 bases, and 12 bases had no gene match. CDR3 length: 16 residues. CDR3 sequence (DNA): TGTGCCACCAGCAGCCGCCGGGGGGTGACTTGGGATACGCAGTATTTT. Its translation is CATSSRRGVTWDTQYF.

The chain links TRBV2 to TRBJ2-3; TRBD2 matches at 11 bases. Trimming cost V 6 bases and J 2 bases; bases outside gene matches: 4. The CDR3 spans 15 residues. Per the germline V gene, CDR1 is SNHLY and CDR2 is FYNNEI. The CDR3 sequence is CASRRSGRATDTQYF. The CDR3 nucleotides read TGTGCCAGCAGACGTAGCGGGAGGGCCACAGATACGCAGTATTTT.

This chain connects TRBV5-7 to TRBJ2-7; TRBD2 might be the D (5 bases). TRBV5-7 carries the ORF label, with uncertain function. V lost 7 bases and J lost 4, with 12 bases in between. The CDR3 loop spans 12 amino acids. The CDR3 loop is CASGLQRYEQYF. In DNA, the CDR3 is TGTGCCAGCGGCCTACAGCGGTACGAGCAGTACTTC.

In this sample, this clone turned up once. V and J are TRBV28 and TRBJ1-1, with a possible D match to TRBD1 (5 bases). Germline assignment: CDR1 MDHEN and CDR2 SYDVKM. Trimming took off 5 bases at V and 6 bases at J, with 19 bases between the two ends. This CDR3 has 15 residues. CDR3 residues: CASSHGARGRAEAFF. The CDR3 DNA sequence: TGTGCCAGCAGTCACGGGGCCCGTGGCAGGGCTGAAGCTTTCTTT. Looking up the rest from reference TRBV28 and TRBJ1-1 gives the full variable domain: DVKVTQSSRYLVKRTGEKVFLECVQDMDHENMFWYRQDPGLGLRLIYFSYDVKMKEKGDIPEGYSVSREKKERFSLILESASTNQTSMYLCASSHGARGRAEAFFGQGTRLTVV.

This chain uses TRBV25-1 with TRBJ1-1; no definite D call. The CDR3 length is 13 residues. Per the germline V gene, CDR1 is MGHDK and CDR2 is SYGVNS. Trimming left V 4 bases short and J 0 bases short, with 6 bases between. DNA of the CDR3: TGTGCCAGCAGTGGTCCCTTGAACACTGAAGCTTTCTTT. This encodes CASSGPLNTEAFF.

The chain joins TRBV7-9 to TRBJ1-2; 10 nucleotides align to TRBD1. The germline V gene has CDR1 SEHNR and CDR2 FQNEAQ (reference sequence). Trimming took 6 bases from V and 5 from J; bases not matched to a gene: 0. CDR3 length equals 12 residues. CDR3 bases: TGTGCCAGCAGGGGACAGGGGTATGGCTACACCTTC. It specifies CASRGQGYGYTF.

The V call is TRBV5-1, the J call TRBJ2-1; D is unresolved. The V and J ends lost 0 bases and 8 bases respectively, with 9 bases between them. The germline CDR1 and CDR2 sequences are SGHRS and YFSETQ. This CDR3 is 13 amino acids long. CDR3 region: CASSLAGRDEQFF. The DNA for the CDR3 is TGCGCCAGCAGCTTGGCGGGCCGCGATGAGCAGTTCTTC.

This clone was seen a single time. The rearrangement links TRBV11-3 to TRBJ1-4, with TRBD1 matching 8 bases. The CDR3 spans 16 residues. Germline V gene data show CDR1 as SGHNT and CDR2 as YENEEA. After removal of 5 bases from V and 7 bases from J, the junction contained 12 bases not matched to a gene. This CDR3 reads CASSRQQGALAEKLFF. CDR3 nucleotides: TGTGCCAGCAGCCGTCAGCAGGGGGCTTTAGCTGAAAAACTGTTTTTT.

The CDR3 spells CASSLATGTKNQPQHF. CDR3 sequence (DNA): TGTGCCAGCAGCTTGGCGACAGGGACGAAGAATCAGCCCCAGCATTTT. The V and J genes are TRBV5-6 and TRBJ1-5; 7 positions match TRBD1. Germline V gene lookup returns CDR1 SGHDT and CDR2 YYEEEE. The junction had 7 bases not matched to a gene; V was cut back by 0 bases and J by 4 bases. The CDR3 is 16 residues long.

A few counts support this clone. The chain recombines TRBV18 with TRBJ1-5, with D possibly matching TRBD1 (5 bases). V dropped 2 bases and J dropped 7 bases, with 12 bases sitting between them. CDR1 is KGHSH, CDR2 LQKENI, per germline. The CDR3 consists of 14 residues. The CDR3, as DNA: TGTGCCAGCTCACCAGTCCCAAGGGGACAGCCCCAGCATTTT. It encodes CASSPVPRGQPQHF.

The DNA for the CDR3 is TGTGCCAGCAGTGAAGCCGACGGGTTTGGGGGCGCGGATGAAAAACTGTTTTTT. Its protein product is CASSEADGFGGADEKLFF. The chain is built from TRBV6-1 and TRBJ1-4, with D possibly matching TRBD1 (6 bases). Germline CDR1 reads MNHNS; CDR2 reads SASEGT. Trimming shortened V by 0 bases and J by 6 bases, and 20 bases separated the two germline ends. The CDR3 covers 18 residues.

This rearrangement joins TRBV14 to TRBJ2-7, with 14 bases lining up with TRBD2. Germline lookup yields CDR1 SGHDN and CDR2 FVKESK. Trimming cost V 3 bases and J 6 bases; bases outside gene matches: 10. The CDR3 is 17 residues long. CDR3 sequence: CASSQLGTSGSLGEQYF. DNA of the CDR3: TGTGCCAGCAGCCAGCTGGGGACTAGCGGGAGCTTGGGCGAGCAGTACTTC.

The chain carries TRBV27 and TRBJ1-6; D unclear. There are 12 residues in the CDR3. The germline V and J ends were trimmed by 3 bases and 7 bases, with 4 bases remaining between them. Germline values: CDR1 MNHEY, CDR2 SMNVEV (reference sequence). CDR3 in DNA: TGTGCCAGCAGTTTGGAGAATTCACCCCTCCACTTT. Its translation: CASSLENSPLHF.

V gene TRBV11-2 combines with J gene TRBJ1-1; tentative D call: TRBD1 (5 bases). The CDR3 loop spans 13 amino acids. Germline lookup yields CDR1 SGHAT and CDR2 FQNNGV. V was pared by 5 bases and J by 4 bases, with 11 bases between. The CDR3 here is CASSQGGGTEAFF. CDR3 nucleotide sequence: TGTGCCAGCAGCCAGGGCGGAGGCACTGAAGCTTTCTTT. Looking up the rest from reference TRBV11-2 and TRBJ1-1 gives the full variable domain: EAGVAQSPRYKIIEKRQSVAFWCNPISGHATLYWYQQILGQGPKLLIQFQNNGVVDDSQLPKDRFSAERLKGVDSTLKIQPAKLEDSAVYLCASSQGGGTEAFFGQGTRLTVV.

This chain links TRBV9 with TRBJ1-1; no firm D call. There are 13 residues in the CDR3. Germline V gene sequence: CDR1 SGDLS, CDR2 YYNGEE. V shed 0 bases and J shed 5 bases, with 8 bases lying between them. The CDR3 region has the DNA TGTGCCAGCAGCGTAGCGTCGGGGACTGAAGCTTTCTTT. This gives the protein CASSVASGTEAFF.